The rows below give T cell receptor beta chains drawn from one sample of a study of technical replicates of blood from four donors. Profiled with immunoSEQ multiplex PCR; TCRdb holds only in-frame clones, not every one. The sample carries about 97,000 clones, roughly 95% recorded once. The specimen sequenced was T cells isolated from PBMCs. The receptors come from a human donor in good health. CDR3s include the opening cysteine and the closing phenylalanine or tryptophan. A D gene is named only where the DNA matches it firmly. Clone size, where shown, is once, few, many, or a class for clones that have expanded.

.	TRBV11-2	few	TRBJ1-2	TGTGCCAGCAGCCTAAGACAGATCCTCAACTATGGCTACACCTTC	CASSLRQILNYGYTF
TRBD1	TRBV6-6	.	TRBJ1-1	TGTGCCAGCAGTTACTCCCGGGACAGACCGAACACTGAAGCTTTCTTT	CASSYSRDRPNTEAFF
.	TRBV6-1	.	TRBJ2-6	TGTGCCAGCAGTGAAGCGGCAGGGGACCCTGGGGCCAACGTCCTGACTTTC	CASSEAAGDPGANVLTF
TRBD1	TRBV7-2	.	TRBJ1-2	TGTGCCAGCAGCCCTAGTTTACAGGGGAACTATGGCTACACCTTC	CASSPSLQGNYGYTF
TRBD2	TRBV6-6	once	TRBJ2-1	TGTGCCAGCAGTACTACTAGCGGTTACAATGAGCAGTTCTTC	CASSTTSGYNEQFF
.	TRBV6-4	once	TRBJ2-7	TGTGCCAGCAGTCCTTCCGCAGGACAGTCCTACGAGCAGTACTTC	CASSPSAGQSYEQYF
.	TRBV5-1	.	TRBJ2-3	TGCGCCAGCAGCTTGTCGGGATCAACTAGCACAGATACGCAGTATTTT	CASSLSGSTSTDTQYF
TRBD1	TRBV13	.	TRBJ2-1	TGTGCCAGCAGCCCCGGACAGGGAACGTCCAATGAGCAGTTCTTC	CASSPGQGTSNEQFF
TRBD1	TRBV9	.	TRBJ1-5	TGTGCCAGCAGCGATCAGGGGGGACCGCGCAATCAGCCCCAGCATTTT	CASSDQGGPRNQPQHF
.	TRBV5-5	.	TRBJ2-1	TGTGCCAGCAGCTTGTACAGGGTGGAGCAGTTCTTC	CASSLYRVEQFF
.	TRBV6-5	.	TRBJ1-3	TGTGCCAGCAGAGCTTCGGGACTTCAGGGAAACACCATATATTTT	CASRASGLQGNTIYF
.	TRBV11-2	few	TRBJ1-5	TGTGCCAGCAGTACCCAGGGAGGTCAGCCCCAGCATTTT	CASSTQGGQPQHF
TRBD2	TRBV6-6	.	TRBJ2-1	TGTGCCAGCAGCCGACGGAGCGGGGGGGCATCTGAGCAGTTCTTC	CASSRRSGGASEQFF
TRBD1	TRBV12-5	.	TRBJ2-5	TGTGCTAGTGGTTTGTCTGGACAGGTTCAAGAGACCCAGTACTTC	CASGLSGQVQETQYF
TRBD1	TRBV27	.	TRBJ1-2	TGTGCCAGCAGTTCCCAAGGGGACAGGGAAGGATCAGGCTACACCTTC	CASSSQGDREGSGYTF
TRBD2	TRBV5-6	.	TRBJ2-2	TGTGCCAGCAGCTTTGGGATAGCGGGAGTTGGCACCGGGGAGCTGTTTTTT	CASSFGIAGVGTGELFF
.	TRBV7-3	.	TRBJ2-1	TGTGCCAGCAGCTTAATTGGGGGCGAATTTGGGAATGAGCAGTTCTTC	CASSLIGGEFGNEQFF